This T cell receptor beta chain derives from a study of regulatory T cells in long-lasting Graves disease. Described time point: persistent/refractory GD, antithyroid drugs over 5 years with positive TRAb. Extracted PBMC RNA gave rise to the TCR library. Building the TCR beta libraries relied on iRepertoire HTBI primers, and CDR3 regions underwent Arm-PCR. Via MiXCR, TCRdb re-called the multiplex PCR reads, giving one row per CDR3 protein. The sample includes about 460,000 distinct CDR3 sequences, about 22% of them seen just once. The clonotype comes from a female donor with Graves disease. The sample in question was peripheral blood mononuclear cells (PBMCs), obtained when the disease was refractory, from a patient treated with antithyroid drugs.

The CDR3 sequence: CASSLQEVGSYEQYF. Here the CDR3 DNA reads TGCGCCAGCAGCCTCCAGGAGGTGGGCTCCTACGAGCAGTACTTC. The chain has TRBV4-1 and TRBJ2-7; a weak D match, TRBD2 (5 bases). Germline-derived CDR1 and CDR2 are MGHRA and YSYEKL. The CDR3 is 15 residues long. With 4 bases removed from V and 0 bases from J, the gap between germline ends came to 13 bases.